A single sample is the source of the 31 T cell receptor beta chains below, sequenced in a study of blood T cell repertoires in COVID-19. Some clones are missing from TCRdb's copy, which holds only in-frame ones; the method was immunoSEQ multiplex PCR. The sample yields 50,000 to 70,000 clones, more than 85% seen once. Sequencing was carried out using peripheral blood. The source of these receptors is a man aged 55 to 70 with acute or convalescent COVID-19.

The rearrangement links TRBV3-1 (or the pseudogene TRBV3-2) to TRBJ1-2; D is perhaps TRBD1 (5 bases). The CDR3 has 16 amino acids. CDR1 is LGHDT, CDR2 YNNKEL, per germline (reference sequence). With 0 bases removed from V and 5 bases from J, the gap between germline ends came to 16 bases. The CDR3 DNA follows: TGTGCCAGCAGCCAAGACGCCGGGACTAATCCTTATGGCTACACCTTC. Translating gives CASSQDAGTNPYGYTF.

V is TRBV6-5 and J is TRBJ1-6; D is uncertain. The V end lost 7 bases, the J end lost 8 bases, and 15 bases lay between the germline ends. CDR1 MNHEY and CDR2 SVGAGI come from the germline V gene. This CDR3 is 14 amino acids long. The CDR3 DNA is TGTGCCAGCACTTTGGAATTTCTAGATTCACCCCTCCACTTT. This translates into CASTLEFLDSPLHF.

The chain has TRBV30 and TRBJ1-1; 8 bases line up with TRBD1. V was clipped by 1 base and J by 3 bases; unmatched bases: 16. Germline CDR1 GTSNPN, CDR2 SVGIG (reference sequence). The CDR3 contains 18 residues. The CDR3 DNA is TGTGCCTGGAGTGACCCTCGGACAGGGTTAAGGGTGGACACTGAAGCTTTCTTT. Amino acid sequence: CAWSDPRTGLRVDTEAFF.

The V call is TRBV9, the J call TRBJ2-1; 8 bases align to TRBD2. The germline V gene has CDR1 SGDLS and CDR2 YYNGEE. The CDR3 is 15 residues long. V dropped 4 bases and J dropped 6; count of bases not matched to a gene: 9. The CDR3 DNA reads as TGTGCCAGCAGCTCCCTGGCGGGAGGAACCAATGAGCAGTTCTTC. Translating gives CASSSLAGGTNEQFF.

The rearrangement links TRBV28 to TRBJ1-2, with D perhaps matching TRBD1 (5 bases). Trimming pared 6 bases from V and 7 bases from J, leaving 24 bases between. The CDR3 extends over 16 amino acids. CDR1 and CDR2 (germline): MDHEN, SYDVKM. CDR3 DNA sequence: TGTGCCAGCAGCCCCGCCGGGACTCTCGTAATGGGTGGCTACACCTTC. Residues: CASSPAGTLVMGGYTF.

The chain is built from TRBV5-1 and TRBJ1-4; 9 positions agree with TRBD1. After removal of 1 base from V and 5 bases from J, the junction contained 3 bases not matched to a gene. The CDR3 length is 15 residues. In germline, CDR1 is SGHRS, CDR2 YFSETQ. CDR3 sequence reads: CASSLKGTGNEKLFF. In DNA form, the CDR3 reads TGCGCCAGCAGCTTGAAGGGGACAGGGAATGAAAAACTGTTTTTT.

The chain employs TRBV18 and TRBJ2-5, with a weak D call TRBD1 (6 bases). Germline V gene sequence: CDR1 KGHSH, CDR2 LQKENI. The CDR3 covers 15 residues. Trimming shortened V by 1 base and J by 5 bases, and 14 bases separated the two germline ends. The CDR3 reads CASSPLQGSRETQYF. Written as DNA, the CDR3 is TGTGCCAGCTCACCACTCCAGGGGTCGCGGGAGACCCAGTACTTC.

CDR3 sequence: CASSPSQGAREQFF. The CDR3, as DNA: TGCGCCAGCAGCCCTTCCCAGGGGGCGCGTGAGCAGTTCTTC. V and J are TRBV4-3 and TRBJ2-1, with 8 bases that match TRBD1. The CDR3 has 14 residues. Trimming cost V 4 bases and J 9 bases; bases outside gene matches: 8. Germline CDR1 LGHNA, CDR2 YSLEER.

This clone was seen more than once but under ten times. The chain couples TRBV5-6 to TRBJ1-2; D remains unclear. CDR1 and CDR2 (germline): SGHDT, YYEEEE. With 0 bases removed from V and 2 bases from J, the gap between germline ends came to 8 bases. There are 14 residues in the CDR3. The CDR3 DNA reads TGTGCCAGCAGCTTGGTTCCACGGAACTATGGCTACACCTTC. Translating it yields CASSLVPRNYGYTF.

The chain links TRBV11-3 to TRBJ2-7, with D maybe TRBD2 (5 bases). The CDR3 is 13 residues long. V was trimmed by 5 bases and J by 6 bases, leaving 14 bases between them. The germline CDR1 and CDR2 sequences are SGHNT and YENEEA. CDR3 in DNA: TGTGCCAGCAGCCACGGTGGGAGAACCGAGCAGTACTTC. Protein product: CASSHGGRTEQYF.

This chain uses TRBV25-1 with TRBJ1-2, with 8 bases aligning to TRBD1. Germline CDR1 MGHDK, CDR2 SYGVNS. CDR3 length: 17 residues. After removal of 4 bases from V and 6 bases from J, the junction contained 16 bases not matched to a gene. DNA of the CDR3: TGTGCCAGCAGTGTTTGGGGGACCTCGGACAGGGACGATGGCTACACCTTC. Translating gives CASSVWGTSDRDDGYTF.

CDR3 in DNA: TGTGCCTGGAGGGAGGACCACGAGCAGTACTTC. This sequence encodes CAWREDHEQYF. The chain couples TRBV30 to TRBJ2-7, with TRBD2 as a possible D gene (5 bases). The CDR3 runs 11 residues. V was clipped by 3 bases and J by 5 bases, with 8 bases between them. CDR1 and CDR2 from the germline V gene are GTSNPN and SVGIG (reference sequence).

This clone appeared once. CDR3 sequence: CAWRNRGDTEAFF. DNA of the CDR3: TGTGCCTGGAGGAACAGGGGAGACACTGAAGCTTTCTTT. The chain is built from TRBV30 and TRBJ1-1; 7 bases align to TRBD1. CDR1 is GTSNPN and CDR2 is SVGIG in the germline V gene (reference sequence). This CDR3 is built from 13 residues. V was clipped by 3 bases and J by 3 bases; unmatched bases: 4.

The V and J genes are TRBV9 and TRBJ2-7; tentatively, D is TRBD2 (5 bases). The germline V gene has CDR1 SGDLS and CDR2 YYNGEE. Deletions cut 10 bases from V and 0 bases from J, with 14 bases between. The CDR3 spans 13 residues. The CDR3, as DNA: TGTGCCTCAGGTCCTAGCAGCTCCTACGAGCAGTACTTC. This gives the protein CASGPSSSYEQYF.

V usage is TRBV12-3 or TRBV12-4 and J usage is TRBJ2-5; possible D gene TRBD2, 5 bases. Trimming took 5 bases from V and 3 from J, leaving 10 bases between them. CDR3 length: 13 amino acids. CDR3: CASSQGGKETQYF. The CDR3, as DNA: TGTGCCAGCAGTCAAGGAGGAAAAGAGACCCAGTACTTC.

This chain uses TRBV29-1 with TRBJ2-1, with 10 bases that match TRBD2. Germline V gene lookup returns CDR1 SQVTM and CDR2 ANQGSEA. This CDR3 is 15 amino acids long. V shed 7 bases and J 0 bases; nucleotides not matched to a gene: 6. CDR3 protein: CSAASSGSSYNEQFF. The CDR3 bases are TGCAGCGCAGCCTCTAGCGGGAGCTCCTACAATGAGCAGTTCTTC.

This chain connects TRBV24-1 to TRBJ2-1; D may be TRBD1 (6 bases). V was cut by 4 bases and J by 10 bases, with 16 bases left in between. Germline-derived CDR1 and CDR2 are KGHDR and SFDVKD. This CDR3 is built from 14 residues. The DNA of the CDR3 is TGTGCCACCAGTGACCATCAGCAGGGGCAGGAGCAGTTCTTC. It specifies CATSDHQQGQEQFF.

The V call is TRBV28, the J call TRBJ1-6; possibly TRBD1 for D (6 bases). The CDR3 runs to 18 residues. Germline V gives CDR1 MDHEN, CDR2 SYDVKM. V shed 2 bases and J shed 7 bases, with 21 bases lying between them. The CDR3 DNA reads as TGTGCCAGCAGTTTAACAGGGAACGCGTTCGAGAAGAATTCACCCCTCCACTTT. It yields the protein CASSLTGNAFEKNSPLHF.

The chain is built from TRBV19 and TRBJ1-2; 9 bases map to TRBD1. The V segment lost 6 bases and the J segment 4 bases; nucleotides outside the gene matches: 12. Germline V gives CDR1 LNHDA, CDR2 SQIVND (reference sequence). This CDR3 has 16 residues. CDR3 nucleotide sequence: TGTGCCAGTAGCCCTGATTCTGACAGGGGGGTCTATGGCTACACCTTC. Translation gives CASSPDSDRGVYGYTF.

This clone has just one count. The V and J genes are TRBV28 and TRBJ1-1, with 7 nucleotides matching TRBD1. Looked up from germline, CDR1 is MDHEN and CDR2 is SYDVKM. This CDR3 comprises 16 residues. Unmatched junction bases numbered 12, after V lost 6 bases and J lost 2 bases. In DNA, the CDR3 is TGTGCCAGCAGACGCGACCTCGGGACAGCAAACACTGAAGCTTTCTTT. Its translation: CASRRDLGTANTEAFF.

J is TRBJ2-5 and V is TRBV15, with TRBD2 matching 10 bases. V lost 2 bases and J lost 5; bases outside the gene matches: 14. This CDR3 is built from 18 residues. The germline V gene has CDR1 LNHNV and CDR2 YYDKDF (reference sequence). The CDR3 nucleotides are TGTGCCACCAGCAGAACCGGACTAGCGGTCCCCGGGGGCGAGACCCAGTACTTC. Protein: CATSRTGLAVPGGETQYF.

This clone was counted a few times. The chain carries TRBV3-1 (or the pseudogene TRBV3-2) and TRBJ1-4; D is perhaps TRBD1 (5 bases). This CDR3 is built from 14 residues. Germline CDR1 LGHDT, CDR2 YNNKEL (reference sequence). Trimming cost V 1 base and J 5 bases, with 8 bases left between them. The CDR3 reads CASSQGQQNEKLFF. The DNA for the CDR3 is TGTGCCAGCAGCCAAGGACAGCAGAATGAAAAACTGTTTTTT.

The chain joins TRBV4-3 to TRBJ1-1; D is unclear. Trimming cost V 3 bases and J 6 bases, with 17 bases left between them. There are 15 residues in the CDR3. Germline loops: CDR1 LGHNA, CDR2 YSLEER. The CDR3 here is CASSQVGTQEAEAFF. The CDR3 coding sequence is TGCGCCAGCAGCCAGGTCGGCACTCAGGAAGCTGAAGCTTTCTTT.

This chain connects TRBV20-1 to TRBJ1-4; TRBD1 aligns across 8 bases. V lost 6 bases, J lost 12 bases, and 6 bases stayed unmatched. Germline V gene sequence: CDR1 DFQATT, CDR2 SNEGSKA (reference sequence). This CDR3 contains 11 residues. CDR3 nucleotides: TGCAGTGCCAGGGACAGGCTGCAACTGTTTTTT. This gives the protein CSARDRLQLFF.

The chain is built from TRBV6-2 or TRBV6-3 and TRBJ1-5; TRBD1 aligns across 8 bases. J gave up 3 bases and V 2 bases, and 6 bases lay outside the gene matches. Per the germline V gene, CDR1 is MNHEY and CDR2 is SVGEGT. The CDR3 spans 16 residues. As DNA, the CDR3 is TGTGCCAGCAGTTACCCCGGACAGGGCGCCAATCAGCCCCAGCATTTT. It codes for CASSYPGQGANQPQHF.

The chain employs TRBV5-1 and TRBJ2-3; 8 bases are a match to TRBD1. With 4 bases clipped from V and 3 bases from J, the junction kept 7 bases outside the gene matches. Germline CDR1 and CDR2: SGHRS and YFSETQ. CDR3 size: 15 residues. The CDR3 bases are TGCGCCAGCAGCCTCGGACAGGGTCTGACAGATACGCAGTATTTT. Residues: CASSLGQGLTDTQYF.

This chain joins TRBV6-2 or TRBV6-3 and TRBJ2-7; TRBD1 agrees at 7 bases. This CDR3 is 14 amino acids long. With 2 bases clipped from V and 1 base from J, the junction kept 2 bases outside the gene matches. The germline gives CDR1 MNHEY, CDR2 SVGEGT. The CDR3 DNA is TGTGCCAGCAGTTACAGCAGGGGGTCCTACGAGCAGTACTTC. Its protein is CASSYSRGSYEQYF.

The gene calls are TRBV11-2 and TRBJ1-3; 7 positions match TRBD1. From germline, CDR1 is SGHAT and CDR2 FQNNGV. The CDR3 runs 15 residues. Trimming at V came to 3 bases and at J to 2 bases, leaving 4 bases not matched to a gene. The DNA for the CDR3 is TGTGCCAGCAGCTTTGTGAGGGGGCCTGGAAACACCATATATTTT. Translated, it gives CASSFVRGPGNTIYF.

V usage is TRBV5-4 and J usage is TRBJ1-1, with 8 bases aligning to TRBD1. In germline, CDR1 is SGHNT, CDR2 YYREEE (reference sequence). This CDR3 spans 16 amino acids. With V trimmed by 4 bases and J by 0 bases, 8 bases remained unmatched. This chain's CDR3 is CASSPRQDRVNTEAFF. DNA for the CDR3: TGTGCCAGCAGCCCCCGCCAGGACAGGGTGAACACTGAAGCTTTCTTT.

A few counts support this clone. DNA of the CDR3: TGTGCCAGCAGGCCTGCGGCGGGGGTTCGAGGAGGGTCCTACGAGCAGTACTTC. It specifies CASRPAAGVRGGSYEQYF. V and J are TRBV11-2 and TRBJ2-7, with TRBD2 identical over 7 bases. The CDR3 length is 18 residues. With 6 bases clipped from V and 1 base from J, the junction kept 18 bases outside the gene matches. Per the germline V gene, CDR1 is SGHAT and CDR2 is FQNNGV.

The chain links TRBV18 to TRBJ2-2; D perhaps matches TRBD2 (5 bases). The CDR3 covers 14 residues. V lost 5 bases to trimming and J lost 3 bases, with 10 bases between them. Germline values: CDR1 KGHSH, CDR2 LQKENI. The CDR3 DNA follows: TGTGCCAGCTCAAGCGCGCGGGACACCGGGGAGCTGTTTTTT. It yields the protein CASSSARDTGELFF. The variable domain in full, with the rest retrieved from reference TRBV18 and TRBJ2-2, is NAGVMQNPRHLVRRRGQEARLRCSPMKGHSHVYWYRQLPEEGLKFMVYLQKENIIDESGMPKERFSAEFPKEGPSILRIQQVVRGDSAAYFCASSSARDTGELFFGEGSRLTVL.